The following is a T cell receptor beta chain sequence with its context. No antigen is known for it. It has no much larger one-base neighbor in the sample; base qualities were not kept. Separate from the approximately 700-subject first cohort, the validation cohort of over 90 subjects was the group to which the donors belonged. This record belongs to a study of cytomegalovirus exposure and HLA in healthy donors (dated by TCRdb to 2015 to 2018). Describing the broader study: A later analysis indicated that the 130 or so validation repertoires were generated on the platform also employed for the 650 to 850 repertoires of the first cohort. The study aimed to test whether cataloging public T cell receptors could reveal signatures of past pathogen exposure. Besides the first cohort of 500 to 700 subjects, a separate validation cohort made up of 120 different subjects was used. To predict cytomegalovirus infection status, the study brought together high-throughput TCR immunosequencing, statistical association of individual TCRs with disease status, and machine learning. What the study reported, not specific to this receptor: Subsequent analysis determined that TCRs grouped into clusters in the first cohort also showed a tendency toward co-occurrence across the 90 to 150 validation repertoires, and approximately 93% of cluster scores exceeded 0. A later analysis lacked HLA typing for the validation cohort, so it scored co-occurrence in that cohort across all 110 or so repertoires. The authors suggested that the approach could potentially be extended to other disease states and immunological phenotypes. A few of the identified cytomegalovirus-associated TCR beta chains were confirmed in vitro to be specific for cytomegalovirus antigens. In the study, 150 to 200 TCR beta chains were listed as associated with cytomegalovirus. Cytomegalovirus status was reported to be diagnosed by the classifier with high specificity and sensitivity in both the original and validation cohorts. Most TCR sequences were seen in very few donors, while some public TCRs were found in many individuals.

V and J lose 6 bases and 0 bases, and a span of 12 bases separates them. Spanning cysteine to phenylalanine, the CDR3 consists of 15 amino acids. The kept DNA is CDR3 alone, 45 bases in frame from the first base. Reading the germline V gene (reference sequence) gives CDR1 MNHEY and CDR2 SMNVEV. Library preparation employed the immunoSEQ multiplex PCR assay. In the authors' own workflow: A statistical classification framework was built to diagnose cytomegalovirus status from the catalog of TCR beta chain sequences. The table was pulled from immuneACCESS by TCRdb, which kept in-frame rearrangements only. Such tables lose some clones; where checked, under half of the loss comes from unresolved V genes, and the rest has no known cause. The V and J calls and the clone size are those of that table, but D and trimming were determined from the DNA. Recorded for this sample are about 200,000 clones; around 83% of them occurred a single time. The top ten hold around 15% of the sample.

This chain is built from TRBV27 and TRBJ2-1, with TRBD2 tentatively as D gene (5 bases match). The sequencing sample was made of PBMCs. The sequence was obtained from a woman younger than 45 in good health and CMV-seropositive. DNA sequence: TGTGCCAGCAGGCCGGGGTCCAGCTCCTACAATGAGCAGTTCTTC. This gives the protein CASRPGSSSYNEQFF.